This T cell receptor beta chain is from a study of early T cells in non-severe SARS-CoV-2 infection. TCRdb itself ran the 5' RACE reads through MiXCR, one entry per CDR3 protein. The profile covers tens of thousands of distinct CDR3 sequences, with roughly 15% appearing a single time and approximately 4% taken by the ten largest. There are a few counts of this clonotype. Germline V gene sequence: CDR1 KGHSH, CDR2 LQKENI. This CDR3 spans 13 amino acids. The V and J ends lost 4 bases and 1 base respectively, with 7 bases between them. This material consisted of whole blood, taken at baseline. The chain has TRBV18 and TRBJ1-1; no clear D gene. This sequence was found in an adult who was a healthcare worker with PCR-confirmed SARS-CoV-2 infection or an uninfected control (not recorded which). The CDR3 coding sequence is TGTGCCAGCTCACTCGACAAGAACACTGAAGCTTTCTTT. Amino acids: CASSLDKNTEAFF. Together with reference TRBV18 and TRBJ1-1, the CDR3 gives the full variable domain: NAGVMQNPRHLVRRRGQEARLRCSPMKGHSHVYWYRQLPEEGLKFMVYLQKENIIDESGMPKERFSAEFPKEGPSILRIQQVVRGDSAAYFCASSLDKNTEAFFGQGTRLTVV.